The table lists the clone carrying this T cell receptor beta chain with a few counts. The V end lost 1 base, the J end lost 7 bases, and 10 bases lay between the germline ends. Germline V gives CDR1 SGHTA, CDR2 FQGTGA. The CDR3 contains 13 residues. This sample was included in a study of T cells in Graves' hyperthyroidism and ophthalmopathy. The investigators amplified TCR beta CDR3 regions from RNA transcripts. HTBI primers were used for first-round RT-PCR of the TCR CDR3. Via MiXCR, TCRdb re-called the multiplex PCR reads, giving one row per CDR3 protein. The sample holds around 500,000 distinct CDR3 sequences; approximately 22% are singletons and the top ten take less than 65%.

The chain combines TRBV7-3 with TRBJ1-2; the D gene is possibly TRBD1 (5 bases). The sample was blood. The clonotype comes from a woman aged 65 to 85 with Graves' ophthalmopathy. The CDR3 protein is CASSLIGGAGYTF. The CDR3 DNA is TGTGCCAGCAGCTTAATCGGGGGTGCTGGCTACACCTTC.